Below, one T cell receptor (beta chain) is given with its context. The data belong to a study of blood T cell repertoires in COVID-19. Study context: The origin of the acute and convalescent COVID-19 samples was the United States, Italy and Spain. The analysed material was cDNA or gDNA that came from T cells, B-cell-depleted T cells, or PBMCs.

Source study methods: Nucleated cell counts were estimated from reference gene primer amplification. Method: immunoSEQ multiplex PCR; TCRdb's copy keeps in-frame clones and lacks some. That table is the source of V, J and clone size, and D and trimming were worked out from the DNA. Of more than 100,000 clones in the sample, around 90% were seen once. Germline CDR1 reads SGHRS; CDR2 reads YFSETQ. The CDR3 has 14 amino acids. Losses at the gene ends were 5 bases for V and 2 bases for J; bases not matched to a gene: 2. Followed longitudinally, the Seattle patients had been enrolled during active infection.

The sequence came from a woman aged 55-69 years with COVID-19, enrolled during active disease. Sequencing used peripheral blood. V and J are TRBV5-1 and TRBJ2-1; 9 bases line up with TRBD2. The CDR3 nucleotides read TGCGCCAGCAGTGGCGGGGGGGCCTACAATGAGCAGTTCTTC. It yields the protein CASSGGGAYNEQFF.